The rows below give T cell receptor beta chains drawn from one sample of a study of beta chain features in type 1 diabetes. Generated by immunoSEQ multiplex PCR, the TCRdb table keeps only in-frame clones and is missing some. The sample consists of 600,000 to 750,000 clones, under 15% of them appearing once. Sequences were obtained from naive CD4+ T cells from blood. The receptor set was obtained from a man younger than 45 with type 1 diabetes. Each CDR3 is given without its conserved first and last residue. The order of the fields is J gene, V gene, CDR3 protein.

TRBJ2-3 | TRBV29-1 | SVDLLAGFPTQY
TRBJ2-5 | TRBV19 | ASSHGASGGLYQETQY
TRBJ2-3 | TRBV27 | ASSSRATDTQY
TRBJ2-1 | TRBV1 | TSSQGTSGGSSYNEQF
TRBJ1-2 | TRBV7-2 | ASSLVGGDGYT
TRBJ1-6 | TRBV5-4 | ASSFRTHNSPLH
TRBJ1-2 | TRBV5-6 | ASSPDRNYGYT
TRBJ1-1 | TRBV2 | ASRPEIMNTEAF
TRBJ1-2 | TRBV30 | AWTVQGSYGYT
TRBJ2-7 | TRBV7-2 | ASSFSSGDSYEQY
TRBJ2-6 | TRBV19 | ASSVTGTGANVLT
TRBJ2-2 | TRBV30 | AWSRGLNANTGELF
TRBJ2-7 | TRBV7-2 | ASSLDRSYEQY
TRBJ2-1 | TRBV11-2 | ASSLGTSGGNEQF
TRBJ2-7 | TRBV29-1 | SAALKPSYEQY
TRBJ1-5 | TRBV6-6 | ASSPGQGWQPQH
TRBJ2-2 | TRBV7-9 | ASSPRGDSKRSGELF
TRBJ2-5 | TRBV7-2 | ASTGQTQETQY
TRBJ2-6 | TRBV10-3 | AIQLDRSLGANVLT
TRBJ2-3 | TRBV5-6 | ASSLAKRGVTDTQY
TRBJ2-1 | TRBV9 | ASSVVGGRYNEQF
TRBJ2-7 | TRBV30 | AWSRQPYEQY
TRBJ1-3 | TRBV10-3 | AISGTGENTIY
TRBJ2-3 | TRBV6-1 | ASSGPQGTATDTQY
TRBJ1-5 | TRBV19 | ASTWDSNQPQH
TRBJ1-4 | TRBV13 | ASSTINSGEKLF
TRBJ1-3 | TRBV7-8 | ASSTGQGTGNTIY
TRBJ1-2 | TRBV27 | ASSPRMDYGYT
TRBJ2-2 | TRBV13 | ASSYTGFFENTGELF
TRBJ2-7 | TRBV7-9 | ASSFSGGTYEQY
TRBJ2-7 | TRBV7-6 | ASSPGGDPYEQY
TRBJ2-2 | TRBV10-3 | AISVAGQRNTGELF
TRBJ1-2 | TRBV5-4 | ASSDDRIYGYT
TRBJ2-2 | TRBV5-4 | ASSLGRELF
TRBJ1-1 | TRBV10-3 | AITTYRDTEAF
TRBJ2-3 | TRBV7-2 | ASRASLTDTQY
TRBJ2-5 | TRBV30 | AWSWTSGQETQY